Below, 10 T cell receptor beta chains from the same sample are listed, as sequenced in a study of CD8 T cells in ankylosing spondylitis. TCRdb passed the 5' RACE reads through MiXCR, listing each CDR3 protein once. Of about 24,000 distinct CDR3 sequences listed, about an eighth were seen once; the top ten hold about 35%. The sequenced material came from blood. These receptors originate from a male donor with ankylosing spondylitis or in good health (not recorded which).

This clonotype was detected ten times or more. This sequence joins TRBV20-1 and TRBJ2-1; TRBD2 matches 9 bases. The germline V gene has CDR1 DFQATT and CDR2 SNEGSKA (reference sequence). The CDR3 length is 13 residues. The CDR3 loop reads CRFSGGGAHEQFF. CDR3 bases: TGCAGGTTCTCTGGCGGGGGGGCCCATGAGCAGTTCTTC.

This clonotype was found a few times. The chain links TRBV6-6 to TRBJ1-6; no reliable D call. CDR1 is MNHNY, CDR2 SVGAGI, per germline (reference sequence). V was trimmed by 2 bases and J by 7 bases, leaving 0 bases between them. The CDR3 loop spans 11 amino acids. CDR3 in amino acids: CASSYNSPLHF. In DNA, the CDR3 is TGTGCCAGCAGTTACAATTCACCCCTCCACTTT.

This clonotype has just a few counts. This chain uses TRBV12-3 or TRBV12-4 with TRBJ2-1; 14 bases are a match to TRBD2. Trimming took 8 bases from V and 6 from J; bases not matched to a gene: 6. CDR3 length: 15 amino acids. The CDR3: CASGLGLAGVNEQFF. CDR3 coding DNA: TGTGCCAGCGGTCTGGGACTAGCGGGAGTCAATGAGCAGTTCTTC.

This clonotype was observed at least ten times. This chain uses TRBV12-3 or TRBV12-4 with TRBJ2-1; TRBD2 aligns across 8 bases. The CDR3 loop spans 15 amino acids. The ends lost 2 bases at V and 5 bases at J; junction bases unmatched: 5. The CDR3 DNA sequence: TGTGCCAGCAGTTTAACGGCGGGGGGAAACAATGAGCAGTTCTTC. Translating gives CASSLTAGGNNEQFF.

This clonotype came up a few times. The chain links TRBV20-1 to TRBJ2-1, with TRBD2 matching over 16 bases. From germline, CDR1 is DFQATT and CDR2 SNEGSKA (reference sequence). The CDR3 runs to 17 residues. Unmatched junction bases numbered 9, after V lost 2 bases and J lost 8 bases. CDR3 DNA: TGCAGTGCTAGACGGGGGACTAGCGGGGGGGGCATCCATGAGCAGTTCTTC. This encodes CSARRGTSGGGIHEQFF.

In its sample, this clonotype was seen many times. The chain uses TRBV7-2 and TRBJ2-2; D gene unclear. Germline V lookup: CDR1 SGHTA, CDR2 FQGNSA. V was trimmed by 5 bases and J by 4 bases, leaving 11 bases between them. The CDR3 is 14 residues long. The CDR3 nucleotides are TGTGCCAGCAGCCCCTTACCTGGCACCGGGGAGCTGTTTTTT. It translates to CASSPLPGTGELFF.

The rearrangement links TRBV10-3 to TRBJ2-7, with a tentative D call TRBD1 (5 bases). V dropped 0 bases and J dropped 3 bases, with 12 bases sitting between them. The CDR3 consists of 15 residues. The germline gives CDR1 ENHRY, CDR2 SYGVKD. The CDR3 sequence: CAISESRGRVYEQYF. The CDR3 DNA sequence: TGTGCCATCAGTGAGTCGCGTGGCAGGGTCTACGAGCAGTACTTC.

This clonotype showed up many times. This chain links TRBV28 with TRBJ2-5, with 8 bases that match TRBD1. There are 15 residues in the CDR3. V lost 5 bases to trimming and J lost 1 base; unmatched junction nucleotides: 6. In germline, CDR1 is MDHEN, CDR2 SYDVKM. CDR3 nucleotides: TGTGCCAGCAGTGGATCTGGGACAGGCCAAGAGACCCAGTACTTC. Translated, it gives CASSGSGTGQETQYF.

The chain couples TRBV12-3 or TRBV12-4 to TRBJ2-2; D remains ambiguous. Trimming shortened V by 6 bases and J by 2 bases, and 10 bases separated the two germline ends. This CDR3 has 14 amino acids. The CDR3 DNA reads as TGTGCCAGCAGGCCTACAAGTAACACCGGGGAGCTGTTTTTT. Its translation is CASRPTSNTGELFF.

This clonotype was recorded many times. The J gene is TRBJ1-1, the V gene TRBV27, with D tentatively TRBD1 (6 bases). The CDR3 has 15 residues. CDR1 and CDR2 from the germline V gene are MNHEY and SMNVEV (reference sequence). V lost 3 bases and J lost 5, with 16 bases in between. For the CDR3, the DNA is TGTGCCAGCAGTTTGACCCACAGGGTCGTTACTGAAGCTTTCTTT. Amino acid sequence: CASSLTHRVVTEAFF.